A single T cell receptor (beta chain) is shown here with its context. Its specificity is not known. Repertoires were generated with immunoSEQ multiplex PCR, while TCRdb's copy carries only in-frame clones and drops some. The repertoire consists of about 98,000 clones, with more than 75% occurring once and the leading ten covering 6% to 6.5%. This entry comes from a study of cytomegalovirus exposure and HLA in healthy donors. Study-level findings and limits: Researchers counted around 180 TCR beta chains as cytomegalovirus-associated.

Sequencing input: PBMCs. The origin of this receptor is a man aged 18 to 30 in good health and CMV-seropositive.

The CDR3 region is CASSLATANTGELFF. For the CDR3, the DNA is TGTGCCAGCAGCTTAGCTACGGCGAACACCGGGGAGCTGTTTTTT. The V and J genes are TRBV7-8 and TRBJ2-2; D ambiguous. Germline-derived CDR1 and CDR2 are SGHVS and FQNEAQ. V lost 0 bases to trimming and J lost 0 bases, with 5 bases between them. The CDR3 length is 15 residues.